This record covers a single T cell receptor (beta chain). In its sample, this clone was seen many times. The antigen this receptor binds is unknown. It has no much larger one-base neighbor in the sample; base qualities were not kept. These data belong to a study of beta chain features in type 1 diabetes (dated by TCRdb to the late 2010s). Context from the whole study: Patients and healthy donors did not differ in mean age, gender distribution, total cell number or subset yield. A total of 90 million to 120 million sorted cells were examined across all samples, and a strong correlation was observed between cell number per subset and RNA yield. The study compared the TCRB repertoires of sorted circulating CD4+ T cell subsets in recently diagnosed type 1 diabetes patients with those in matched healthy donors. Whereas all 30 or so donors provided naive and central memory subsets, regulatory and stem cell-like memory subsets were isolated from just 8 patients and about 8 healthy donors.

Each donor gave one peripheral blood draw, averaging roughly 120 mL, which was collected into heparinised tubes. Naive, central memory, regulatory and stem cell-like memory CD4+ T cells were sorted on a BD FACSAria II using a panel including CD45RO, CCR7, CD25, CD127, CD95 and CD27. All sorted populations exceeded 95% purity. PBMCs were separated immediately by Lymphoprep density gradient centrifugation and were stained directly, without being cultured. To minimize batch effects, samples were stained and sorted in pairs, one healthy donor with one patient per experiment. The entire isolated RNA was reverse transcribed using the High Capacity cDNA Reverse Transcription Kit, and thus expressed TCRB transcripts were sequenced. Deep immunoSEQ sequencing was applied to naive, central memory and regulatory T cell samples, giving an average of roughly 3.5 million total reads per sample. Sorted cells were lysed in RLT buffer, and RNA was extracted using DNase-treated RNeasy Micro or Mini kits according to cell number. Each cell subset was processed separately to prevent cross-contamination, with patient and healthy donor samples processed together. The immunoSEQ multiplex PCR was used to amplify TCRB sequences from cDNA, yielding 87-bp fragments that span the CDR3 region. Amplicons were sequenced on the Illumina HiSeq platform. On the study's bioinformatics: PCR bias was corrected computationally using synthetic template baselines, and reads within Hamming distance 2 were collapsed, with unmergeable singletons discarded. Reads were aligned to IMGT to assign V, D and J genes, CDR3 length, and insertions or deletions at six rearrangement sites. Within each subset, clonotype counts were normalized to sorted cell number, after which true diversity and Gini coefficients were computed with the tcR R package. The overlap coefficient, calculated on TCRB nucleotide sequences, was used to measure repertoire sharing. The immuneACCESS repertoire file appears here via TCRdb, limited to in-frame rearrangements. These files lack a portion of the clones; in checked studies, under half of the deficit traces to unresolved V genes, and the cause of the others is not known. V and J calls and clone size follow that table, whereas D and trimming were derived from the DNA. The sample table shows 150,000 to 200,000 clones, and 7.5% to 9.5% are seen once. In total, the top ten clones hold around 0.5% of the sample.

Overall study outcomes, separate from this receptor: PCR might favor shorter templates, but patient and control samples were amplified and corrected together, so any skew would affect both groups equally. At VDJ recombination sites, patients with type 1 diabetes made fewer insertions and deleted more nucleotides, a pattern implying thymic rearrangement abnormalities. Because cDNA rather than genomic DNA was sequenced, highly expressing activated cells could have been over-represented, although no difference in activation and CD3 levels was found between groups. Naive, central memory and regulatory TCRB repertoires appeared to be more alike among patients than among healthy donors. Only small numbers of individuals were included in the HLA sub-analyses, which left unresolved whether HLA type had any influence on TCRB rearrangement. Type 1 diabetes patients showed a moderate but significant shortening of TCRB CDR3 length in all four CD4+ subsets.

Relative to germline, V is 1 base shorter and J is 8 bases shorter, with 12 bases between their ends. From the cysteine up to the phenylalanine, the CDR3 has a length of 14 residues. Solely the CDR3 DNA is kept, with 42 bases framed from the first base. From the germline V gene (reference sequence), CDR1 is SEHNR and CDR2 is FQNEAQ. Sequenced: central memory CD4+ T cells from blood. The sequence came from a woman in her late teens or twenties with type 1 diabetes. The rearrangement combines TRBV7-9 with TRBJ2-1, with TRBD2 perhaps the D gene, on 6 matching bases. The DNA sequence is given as TGTGCCAGCAGCTTAGTCGTTAGCGGAGATGAGCAGTTCTTC. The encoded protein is CASSLVVSGDEQFF.